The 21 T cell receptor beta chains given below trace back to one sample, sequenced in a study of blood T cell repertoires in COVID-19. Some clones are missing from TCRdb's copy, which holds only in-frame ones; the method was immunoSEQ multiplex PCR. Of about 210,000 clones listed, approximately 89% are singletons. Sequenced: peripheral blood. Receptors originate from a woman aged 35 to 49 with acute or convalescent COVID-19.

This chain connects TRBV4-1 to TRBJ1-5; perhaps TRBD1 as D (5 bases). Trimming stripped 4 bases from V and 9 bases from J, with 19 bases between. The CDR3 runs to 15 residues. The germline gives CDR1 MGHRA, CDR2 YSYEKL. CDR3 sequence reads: CASSPGGGTRGPQHF. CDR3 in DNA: TGCGCCAGCAGCCCCGGGGGGGGAACGCGGGGGCCCCAGCATTTT.

The CDR3 sequence is CATHDRGNSPLHF. Here the CDR3 DNA reads TGTGCCACCCACGACAGGGGGAACTCACCCCTCCACTTT. The genes are TRBV19 and TRBJ1-6, with TRBD1 identical over 9 bases. The germline gives CDR1 LNHDA, CDR2 SQIVND (reference sequence). CDR3 size: 13 residues. V trimming: 10 bases; J trimming: 10 bases; junction bases outside the gene matches: 8. The variable domain in full, completed from reference TRBV19 and TRBJ1-6, reads DGGITQSPKYLFRKEGQNVTLSCEQNLNHDAMYWYRQDPGQGLRLIYYSQIVNDFQKGDIAEGYSVSREKKESFPLTVTSAQKNPTAFYLCATHDRGNSPLHFGNGTRLTVT.

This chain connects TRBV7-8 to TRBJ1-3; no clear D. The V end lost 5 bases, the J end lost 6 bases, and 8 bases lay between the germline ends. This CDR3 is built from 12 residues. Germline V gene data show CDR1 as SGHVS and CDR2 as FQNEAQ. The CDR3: CASSLSENTIYF. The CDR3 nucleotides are TGTGCCAGCAGCCTCAGTGAAAACACCATATATTTT. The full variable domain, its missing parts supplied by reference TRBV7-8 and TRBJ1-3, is GAGVSQSPRYKVAKRGQDVALRCDPISGHVSLFWYQQALGQGPEFLTYFQNEAQLDKSGLPSDRFFAERPEGSVSTLKIQRTQQEDSAVYLCASSLSENTIYFGEGSWLTVV.

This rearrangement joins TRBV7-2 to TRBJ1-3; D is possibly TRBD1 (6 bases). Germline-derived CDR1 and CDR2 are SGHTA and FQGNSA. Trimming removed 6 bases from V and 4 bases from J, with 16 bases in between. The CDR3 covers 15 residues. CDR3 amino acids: CASSNDRTGGNTIYF. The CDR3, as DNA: TGTGCCAGCAGTAACGACAGGACGGGAGGAAACACCATATATTTT.

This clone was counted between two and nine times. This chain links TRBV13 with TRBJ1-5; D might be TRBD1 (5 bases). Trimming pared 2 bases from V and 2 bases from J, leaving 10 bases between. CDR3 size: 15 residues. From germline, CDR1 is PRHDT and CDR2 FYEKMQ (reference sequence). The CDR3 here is CASSLRGMGNQPQHF. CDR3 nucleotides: TGTGCCAGCAGCTTAAGGGGTATGGGCAATCAGCCCCAGCATTTT.

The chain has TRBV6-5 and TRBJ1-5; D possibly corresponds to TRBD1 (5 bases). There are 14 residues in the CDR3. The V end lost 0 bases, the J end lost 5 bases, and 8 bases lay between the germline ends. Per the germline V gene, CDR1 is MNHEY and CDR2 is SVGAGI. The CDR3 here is CASSYSGRDQPQHF. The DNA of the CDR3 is TGTGCCAGCAGTTACTCGGGCAGGGATCAGCCCCAGCATTTT.

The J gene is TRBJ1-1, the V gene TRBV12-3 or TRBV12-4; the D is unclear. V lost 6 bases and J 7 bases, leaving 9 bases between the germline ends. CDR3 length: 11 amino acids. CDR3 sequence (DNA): TGTGCCAGCAGGTACGGGGTTGAAGCTTTCTTT. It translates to CASRYGVEAFF.

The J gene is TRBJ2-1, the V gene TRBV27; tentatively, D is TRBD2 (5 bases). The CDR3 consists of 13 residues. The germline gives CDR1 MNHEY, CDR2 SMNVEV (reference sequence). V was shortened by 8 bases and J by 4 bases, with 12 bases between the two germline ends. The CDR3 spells CASAAAVYNEQFF. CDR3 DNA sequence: TGTGCCAGCGCAGCGGCCGTTTACAATGAGCAGTTCTTC.

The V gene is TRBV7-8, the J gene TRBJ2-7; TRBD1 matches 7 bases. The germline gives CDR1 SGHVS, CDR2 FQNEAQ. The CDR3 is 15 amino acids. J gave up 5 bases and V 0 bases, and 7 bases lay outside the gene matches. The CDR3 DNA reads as TGTGCCAGCAGCTTAGCGGGAAACAGGGGCGACGAGCAGTACGTC. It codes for CASSLAGNRGDEQYV.

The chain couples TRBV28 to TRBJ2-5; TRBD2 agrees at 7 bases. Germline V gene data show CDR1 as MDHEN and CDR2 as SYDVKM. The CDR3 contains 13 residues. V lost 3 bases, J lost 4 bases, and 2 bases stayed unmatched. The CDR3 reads CASSFSGGETQYF. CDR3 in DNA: TGTGCCAGCAGTTTTTCGGGGGGAGAGACCCAGTACTTC. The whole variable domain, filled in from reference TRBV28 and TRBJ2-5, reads DVKVTQSSRYLVKRTGEKVFLECVQDMDHENMFWYRQDPGLGLRLIYFSYDVKMKEKGDIPEGYSVSREKKERFSLILESASTNQTSMYLCASSFSGGETQYFGPGTRLLVL.

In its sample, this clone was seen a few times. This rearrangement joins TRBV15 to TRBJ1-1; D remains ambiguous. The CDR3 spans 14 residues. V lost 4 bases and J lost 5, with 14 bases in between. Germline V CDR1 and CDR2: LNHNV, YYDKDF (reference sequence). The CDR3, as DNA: TGTGCCACCAGCATCAACTCCATGAGGACTGAAGCTTTCTTT. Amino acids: CATSINSMRTEAFF.

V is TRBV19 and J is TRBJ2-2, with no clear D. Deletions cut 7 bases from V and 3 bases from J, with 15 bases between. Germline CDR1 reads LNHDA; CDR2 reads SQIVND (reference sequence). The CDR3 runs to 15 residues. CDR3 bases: TGTGCCAGTATAGCCCCCCGGCGAGACACCGGGGAGCTGTTTTTT. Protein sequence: CASIAPRRDTGELFF.

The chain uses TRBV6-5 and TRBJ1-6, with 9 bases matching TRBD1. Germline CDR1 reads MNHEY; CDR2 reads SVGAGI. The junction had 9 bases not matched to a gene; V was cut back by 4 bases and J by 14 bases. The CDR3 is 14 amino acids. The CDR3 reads CASSSGQGIEALHF. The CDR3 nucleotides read TGTGCCAGCAGTTCAGGACAGGGGATAGAGGCCCTCCACTTT.

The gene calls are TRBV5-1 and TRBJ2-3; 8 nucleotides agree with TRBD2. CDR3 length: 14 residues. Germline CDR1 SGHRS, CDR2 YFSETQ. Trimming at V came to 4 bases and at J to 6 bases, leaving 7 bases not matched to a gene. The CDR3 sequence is CASSGGLASDTQYF. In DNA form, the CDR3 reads TGCGCCAGCAGCGGCGGACTAGCATCTGATACGCAGTATTTT.

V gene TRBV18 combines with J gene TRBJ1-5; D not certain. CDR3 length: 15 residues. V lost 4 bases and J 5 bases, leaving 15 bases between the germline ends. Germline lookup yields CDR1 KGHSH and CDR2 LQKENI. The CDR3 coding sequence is TGTGCCAGCTCACAAACGACGGGTGTCGATCAGCCCCAGCATTTT. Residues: CASSQTTGVDQPQHF.

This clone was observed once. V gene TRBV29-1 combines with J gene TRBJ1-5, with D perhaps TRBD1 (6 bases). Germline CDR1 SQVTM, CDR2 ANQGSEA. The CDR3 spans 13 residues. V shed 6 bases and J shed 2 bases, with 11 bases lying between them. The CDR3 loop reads CSVPGQGNQPQHF. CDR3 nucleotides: TGCAGCGTCCCGGGACAAGGCAATCAGCCCCAGCATTTT.

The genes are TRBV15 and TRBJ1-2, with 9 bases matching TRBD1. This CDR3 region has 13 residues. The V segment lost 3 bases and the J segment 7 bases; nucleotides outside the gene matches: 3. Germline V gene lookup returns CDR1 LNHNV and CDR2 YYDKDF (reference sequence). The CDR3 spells CATSSETGGGYTF. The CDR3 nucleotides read TGTGCCACCAGCAGTGAGACAGGGGGTGGCTACACCTTC.

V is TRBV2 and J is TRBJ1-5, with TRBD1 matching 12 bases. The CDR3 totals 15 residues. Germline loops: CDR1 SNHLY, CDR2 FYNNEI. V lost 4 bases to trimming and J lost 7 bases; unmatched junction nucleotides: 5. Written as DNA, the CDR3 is TGTGCCAGCAGTGTTACGGGACAGGGGGCACAGCCCCAGCATTTT. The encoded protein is CASSVTGQGAQPQHF. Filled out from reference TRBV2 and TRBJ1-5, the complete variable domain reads EPEVTQTPSHQVTQMGQEVILRCVPISNHLYFYWYRQILGQKVEFLVSFYNNEISEKSEIFDDQFSVERPDGSNFTLKIRSTKLEDSAMYFCASSVTGQGAQPQHFGDGTRLSIL.

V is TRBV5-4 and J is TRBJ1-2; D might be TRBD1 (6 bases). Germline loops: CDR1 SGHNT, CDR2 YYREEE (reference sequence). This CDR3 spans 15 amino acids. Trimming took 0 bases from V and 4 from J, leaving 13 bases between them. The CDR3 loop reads CASSLAGAGVYGYTF. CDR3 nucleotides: TGTGCCAGCAGCTTGGCCGGGGCAGGGGTCTATGGCTACACCTTC.

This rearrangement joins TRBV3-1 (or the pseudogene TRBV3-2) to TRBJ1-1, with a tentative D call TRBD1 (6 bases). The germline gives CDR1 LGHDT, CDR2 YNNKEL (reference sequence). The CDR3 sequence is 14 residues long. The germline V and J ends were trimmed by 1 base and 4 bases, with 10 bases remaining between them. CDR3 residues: CASSQGPGATEAFF. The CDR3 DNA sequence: TGTGCCAGCAGCCAAGGTCCAGGGGCCACTGAAGCTTTCTTT.

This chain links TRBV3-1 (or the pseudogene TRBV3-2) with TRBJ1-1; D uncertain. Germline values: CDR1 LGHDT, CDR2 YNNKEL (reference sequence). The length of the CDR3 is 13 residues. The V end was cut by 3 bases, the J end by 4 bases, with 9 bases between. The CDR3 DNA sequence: TGTGCCAGCAGCCAGACCGGGAGCACTGAAGCTTTCTTT. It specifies CASSQTGSTEAFF.